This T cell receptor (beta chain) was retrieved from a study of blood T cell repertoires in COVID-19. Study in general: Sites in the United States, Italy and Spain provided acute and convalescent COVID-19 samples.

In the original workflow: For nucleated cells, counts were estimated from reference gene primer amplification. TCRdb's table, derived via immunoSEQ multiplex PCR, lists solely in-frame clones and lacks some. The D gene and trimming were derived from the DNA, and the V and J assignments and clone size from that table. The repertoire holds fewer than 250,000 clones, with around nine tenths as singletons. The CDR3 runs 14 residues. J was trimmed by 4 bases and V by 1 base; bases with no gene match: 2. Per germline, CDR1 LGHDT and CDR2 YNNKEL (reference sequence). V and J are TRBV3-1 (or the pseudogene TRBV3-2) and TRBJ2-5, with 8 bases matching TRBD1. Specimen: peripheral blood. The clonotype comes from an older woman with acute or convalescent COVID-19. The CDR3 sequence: CASSQAGQGETQYF. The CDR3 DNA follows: TGTGCCAGCAGCCAAGCTGGACAGGGAGAGACCCAGTACTTC.